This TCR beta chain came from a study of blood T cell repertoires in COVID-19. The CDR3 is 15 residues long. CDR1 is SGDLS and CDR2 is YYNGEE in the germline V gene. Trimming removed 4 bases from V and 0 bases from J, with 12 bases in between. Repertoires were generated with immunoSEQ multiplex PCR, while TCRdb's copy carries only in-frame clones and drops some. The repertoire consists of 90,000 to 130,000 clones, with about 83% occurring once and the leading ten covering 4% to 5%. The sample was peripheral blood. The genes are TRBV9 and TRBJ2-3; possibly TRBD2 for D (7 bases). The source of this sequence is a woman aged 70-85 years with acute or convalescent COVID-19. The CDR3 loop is CASSRGGASTDTQYF. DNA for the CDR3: TGTGCCAGCAGCCGAGGGGGGGCTAGCACAGATACGCAGTATTTT.